These 21 T cell receptor beta chains came from one sample sequenced in a study of blood T cell repertoires in COVID-19. Sequencing used immunoSEQ multiplex PCR; TCRdb keeps in-frame clones, though not all of them. The sample holds approximately 180,000 clones, 75% to 90% seen once. Sequenced sample: peripheral blood. These receptors were obtained from a man in his sixties with acute or convalescent COVID-19.

This clone showed up just a few times. The V gene is TRBV18, the J gene TRBJ1-5, with D hard to call. The CDR3 loop spans 15 amino acids. The V gene's germline CDR1 is KGHSH and CDR2 LQKENI. V lost 0 bases, J lost 7 bases, and 13 bases lay in between. DNA of the CDR3: TGTGCCAGCTCACCACCTGGAGGGAGCCAACAGCCCCAGCATTTT. Translating it yields CASSPPGGSQQPQHF.

The V and J genes are TRBV5-8 and TRBJ1-1; a weak D match, TRBD1 (5 bases). CDR3 size: 14 residues. Trimming left V 4 bases short and J 4 bases short, with 14 bases between. Germline V CDR1 and CDR2: SGHTS, YDEGEE. CDR3 loop: CASSVQGRSTEAFF. The CDR3 nucleotides are TGTGCCAGCAGCGTCCAGGGTAGGAGCACTGAAGCTTTCTTT.

The rearrangement links TRBV7-9 to TRBJ2-7, with D possibly matching TRBD2 (6 bases). Trimming left V 5 bases short and J 2 bases short, with 22 bases between. CDR1 and CDR2 from the germline V gene are SEHNR and FQNEAQ (reference sequence). CDR3 size: 17 residues. CDR3 sequence: CASSARLGTSLTYEQYF. CDR3 DNA: TGTGCCAGCAGCGCACGACTCGGAACTAGCTTAACCTACGAGCAGTACTTC.

J is TRBJ1-4 and V is TRBV6-6; 7 nucleotides match TRBD1. Trimming at V came to 6 bases and at J to 7 bases, leaving 8 bases not matched to a gene. The CDR3 is 14 amino acids. Germline-derived CDR1 and CDR2 are MNHNY and SVGAGI (reference sequence). The CDR3 reads CASRPQGVSEKLFF. In nucleotides, the CDR3 is TGTGCCAGCAGGCCCCAGGGGGTGTCTGAAAAACTGTTTTTT.

V and J are TRBV9 and TRBJ1-6; D gene uncertain. Germline V lookup: CDR1 SGDLS, CDR2 YYNGEE. Trimming cost V 3 bases and J 6 bases, with 4 bases left between them. CDR3 length: 12 amino acids. CDR3 coding DNA: TGTGCCAGCAGCGCGTCTAATTCACCCCTCCACTTT. It yields the protein CASSASNSPLHF.

The V and J genes are TRBV2 and TRBJ2-5; D perhaps matches TRBD2 (7 bases). The CDR3 sequence is 13 residues long. The germline V and J ends were trimmed by 6 bases and 6 bases, with 14 bases remaining between them. CDR1 SNHLY and CDR2 FYNNEI come from the germline V gene. CDR3 protein: CASRGLGGQTQYF. DNA for the CDR3: TGTGCCAGCAGAGGTCTCGGGGGGCAGACCCAGTACTTC.

In this sample, this clone turned up a few times. J is TRBJ2-2 and V is TRBV2; TRBD2 matches 14 bases. This CDR3 comprises 15 residues. The V and J ends lost 9 bases and 3 bases, in that order; junction bases with no gene match: 3. CDR1 SNHLY and CDR2 FYNNEI come from the germline V gene. The CDR3 sequence is CASGLAGGDTGELFF. The CDR3 DNA reads TGTGCCAGTGGACTAGCGGGAGGAGACACCGGGGAGCTGTTTTTT. Full variable domain (outside the CDR3, taken from reference TRBV2 and TRBJ2-2): EPEVTQTPSHQVTQMGQEVILRCVPISNHLYFYWYRQILGQKVEFLVSFYNNEISEKSEIFDDQFSVERPDGSNFTLKIRSTKLEDSAMYFCASGLAGGDTGELFFGEGSRLTVL.

The chain uses TRBV7-3 and TRBJ2-5, with a tentative D call TRBD1 (5 bases). CDR1 and CDR2 (germline): SGHTA, FQGTGA. Between the trimmed V and J ends, which lost 5 bases and 8 bases, there was a span of 21 bases. CDR3 length: 15 residues. The CDR3 here is CASSEDNRESGTQYF. CDR3 nucleotides: TGTGCCAGCAGCGAGGACAACAGAGAGAGTGGCACCCAGTACTTC.

The V gene is TRBV6-6, the J gene TRBJ1-5; a weak D match, TRBD1 (5 bases). The CDR3 loop spans 18 amino acids. Germline values: CDR1 MNHNY, CDR2 SVGAGI (reference sequence). V shed 5 bases and J shed 0 bases, with 20 bases lying between them. CDR3 sequence reads: CASSPRQRTFYSNQPQHF. CDR3 coding DNA: TGTGCCAGCAGTCCTAGACAGAGGACGTTCTATAGCAATCAGCCCCAGCATTTT.

This chain joins TRBV27 and TRBJ2-7; 7 bases line up with TRBD1. Unmatched junction bases numbered 10, after V lost 4 bases and J lost 7 bases. Germline V gene lookup returns CDR1 MNHEY and CDR2 SMNVEV (reference sequence). CDR3 length: 14 residues. CDR3 residues: CASSSDRLSREQYF. CDR3 DNA: TGTGCCAGCAGTTCGGACAGGTTAAGTCGGGAGCAGTACTTC.

J is TRBJ1-5 and V is TRBV2; D is ambiguous. V was shortened by 5 bases and J by 1 base, with 15 bases between the two germline ends. Germline CDR1 and CDR2: SNHLY and FYNNEI. The CDR3 consists of 16 residues. The CDR3 loop is CASSTQAGRSNQPQHF. DNA for the CDR3: TGTGCCAGCAGTACCCAGGCAGGTCGGAGCAATCAGCCCCAGCATTTT.

A single count supports this clone. The chain links TRBV28 to TRBJ2-7; 8 nucleotides match TRBD1. Germline lookup yields CDR1 MDHEN and CDR2 SYDVKM. There are 15 residues in the CDR3. With V trimmed by 4 bases and J by 2 bases, 7 bases remained unmatched. CDR3 loop: CASSSPGQVPYEQYF. CDR3 sequence (DNA): TGTGCCAGCAGTTCACCGGGACAGGTCCCCTACGAGCAGTACTTC.

The chain couples TRBV7-2 to TRBJ1-5, with TRBD1 matching over 7 bases. With V trimmed by 5 bases and J by 6 bases, 7 bases remained unmatched. The germline CDR1 and CDR2 sequences are SGHTA and FQGNSA. CDR3 length: 14 residues. CDR3 region: CASSVRGIGQPQHF. The DNA for the CDR3 is TGTGCCAGCAGCGTCAGGGGGATAGGTCAGCCCCAGCATTTT. The whole variable domain, remainder taken from reference TRBV7-2 and TRBJ1-5, is GAGVSQSPSNKVTEKGKDVELRCDPISGHTALYWYRQSLGQGLEFLIYFQGNSAPDKSGLPSDRFSAERTGGSVSTLTIQRTQQEDSAVYLCASSVRGIGQPQHFGDGTRLSIL.

The chain joins TRBV5-1 to TRBJ2-2; tentative D call: TRBD2 (5 bases). The CDR3 has 14 amino acids. The germline CDR1 and CDR2 sequences are SGHRS and YFSETQ. Trimming took 3 bases from V and 6 from J, leaving 12 bases between them. The CDR3 DNA reads TGCGCCAGCAGCTCCCGCGTCGGGGCCGGGGAGCTGTTTTTT. Its translation is CASSSRVGAGELFF.

The chain couples TRBV9 to TRBJ1-5; 7 nucleotides align to TRBD1. The CDR3 is made up of 13 amino acids. The trim removed 3 bases at V and 6 bases at J, leaving 3 bases unmatched. Germline CDR1 is SGDLS and CDR2 is YYNGEE. The CDR3 sequence: CASSGAGGQPQHF. The CDR3 bases are TGTGCCAGCAGCGGGGCAGGGGGTCAGCCCCAGCATTTT.

The DNA of the CDR3 is TGTGCCAGCAGCTTAGGACAGTACAATGAGCAGTTCTTC. The encoded protein is CASSLGQYNEQFF. The rearrangement joins TRBV7-3 to TRBJ2-1; D perhaps matches TRBD1 (6 bases). Between the trimmed V and J ends, which lost 2 bases and 4 bases, there was a span of 6 bases. The CDR3 is 13 amino acids. Germline-derived CDR1 and CDR2 are SGHTA and FQGTGA.

DNA for the CDR3: TGTGCCACCAGCAGAACAACAGCCGAGACCCAGTACTTC. Encoded protein: CATSRTTAETQYF. V usage is TRBV15 and J usage is TRBJ2-5; D gene uncertain. This CDR3 spans 13 amino acids. CDR1 LNHNV and CDR2 YYDKDF come from the germline V gene (reference sequence). Trimming shortened V by 2 bases and J by 5 bases, and 9 bases separated the two germline ends.

This CDR3 reads CASSLPWTGAKAFF. The DNA of the CDR3 is TGTGCCAGCAGTTTACCCTGGACAGGGGCGAAAGCTTTCTTT. This sequence joins TRBV28 and TRBJ1-1; 9 bases map to TRBD1. V shed 2 bases and J 9 bases; nucleotides not matched to a gene: 7. The CDR3 totals 14 residues. The germline gives CDR1 MDHEN, CDR2 SYDVKM.

The V and J genes are TRBV19 and TRBJ2-7; 11 positions match TRBD2. The CDR3 has 15 residues. Germline CDR1 is LNHDA and CDR2 is SQIVND (reference sequence). J was trimmed by 3 bases and V by 4 bases; bases with no gene match: 5. In nucleotides, the CDR3 is TGTGCCAGTAGTAGCCGACTAGCGGGAAACTACGAGCAGTACTTC. Its translation: CASSSRLAGNYEQYF.

The rearrangement uses TRBV27 and TRBJ2-5; D might be TRBD1 (6 bases). The CDR3 has 15 amino acids. Germline V CDR1 and CDR2: MNHEY, SMNVEV (reference sequence). Trimming stripped 6 bases from V and 1 base from J, with 15 bases between. CDR3: CASSLTWGLQETQYF. CDR3 sequence (DNA): TGTGCCAGCAGCCTGACATGGGGGCTCCAAGAGACCCAGTACTTC.

The gene calls are TRBV5-6 and TRBJ2-7; D is perhaps TRBD1 (5 bases). Germline CDR1 reads SGHDT; CDR2 reads YYEEEE. This CDR3 has 16 residues. V was trimmed by 0 bases and J by 2 bases, leaving 15 bases between them. The CDR3 here is CASSLVRSARAYEQYF. CDR3 nucleotides: TGTGCCAGCAGCTTGGTACGGTCGGCCAGGGCCTACGAGCAGTACTTC. The whole variable domain, filled in from reference TRBV5-6 and TRBJ2-7, reads DAGVTQSPTHLIKTRGQQVTLRCSPKSGHDTVSWYQQALGQGPQFIFQYYEEEERQRGNFPDRFSGHQFPNYSSELNVNALLLGDSALYLCASSLVRSARAYEQYFGPGTRLTVT.